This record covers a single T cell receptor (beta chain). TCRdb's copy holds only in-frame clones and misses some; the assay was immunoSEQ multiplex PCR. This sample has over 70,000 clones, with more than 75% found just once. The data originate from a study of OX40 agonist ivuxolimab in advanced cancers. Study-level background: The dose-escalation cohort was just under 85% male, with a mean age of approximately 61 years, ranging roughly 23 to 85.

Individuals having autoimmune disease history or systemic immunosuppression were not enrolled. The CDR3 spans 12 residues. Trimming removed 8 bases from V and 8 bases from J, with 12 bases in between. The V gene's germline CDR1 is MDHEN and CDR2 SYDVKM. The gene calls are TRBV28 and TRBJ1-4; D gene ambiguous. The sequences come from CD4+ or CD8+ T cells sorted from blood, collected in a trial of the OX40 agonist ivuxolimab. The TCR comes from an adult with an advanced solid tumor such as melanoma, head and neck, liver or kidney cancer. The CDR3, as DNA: TGTGCCAGCGGCGGGTTTATGGAAAAACTGTTTTTT. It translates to CASGGFMEKLFF.